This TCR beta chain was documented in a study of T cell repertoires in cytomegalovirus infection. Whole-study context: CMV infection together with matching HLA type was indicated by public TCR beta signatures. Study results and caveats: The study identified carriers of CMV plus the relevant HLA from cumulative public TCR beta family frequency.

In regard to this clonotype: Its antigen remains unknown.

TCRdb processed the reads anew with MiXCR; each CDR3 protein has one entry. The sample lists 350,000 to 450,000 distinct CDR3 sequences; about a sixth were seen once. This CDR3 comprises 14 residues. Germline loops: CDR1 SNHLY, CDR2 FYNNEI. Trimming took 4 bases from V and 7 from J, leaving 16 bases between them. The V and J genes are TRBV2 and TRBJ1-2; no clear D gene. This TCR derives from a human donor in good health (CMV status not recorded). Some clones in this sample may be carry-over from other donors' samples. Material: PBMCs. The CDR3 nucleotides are TGTGCCAGCAGTGCAGGAGGAACTTTAAGTGGCTACACCTTC. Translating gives CASSAGGTLSGYTF.